One sample yielded the 32 T cell receptor beta chains listed below, sequenced in a study of shared clonotypes between healthy human individuals (dated by TCRdb to about 2020). Library preparation was by the immunoSEQ multiplex PCR assay. The source is immuneACCESS, and TCRdb retained only in-frame sequences with V and J called. Part of the clones is not carried over; for the studies checked, unresolved V genes explain less than half of this, and the remainder is unexplained. The sample yields a few hundred thousand clones; approximately 97% were counted once. Of the sample, 0.25% to 0.35% is held by the ten largest clones. Sequenced: memory CD8+ T cells sorted from blood. Taken with the paper, the label for cell subset or site translates to: CD45RO+ cells pooled with CCR7-negative TemRA cells. All receptors come from a man aged 25 to 40 in good health.

The chain employs TRBV19 and TRBJ1-2; 10 bases match TRBD1. Germline CDR1 is LNHDA and CDR2 is SQIVND (reference sequence). CDR3 length: 17 residues. Losses at the gene ends were 3 bases for V and 1 base for J; bases not matched to a gene: 8. This CDR3 reads CASSMLDRGRGNYGYTF. The CDR3 DNA sequence: TGTGCCAGTAGTATGCTCGACAGGGGGCGCGGTAACTATGGCTACACCTTC.

V gene TRBV28 combines with J gene TRBJ1-2; D gene unclear. Germline V CDR1 and CDR2: MDHEN, SYDVKM. This CDR3 has 14 amino acids. With 2 bases removed from V and 0 bases from J, the gap between germline ends came to 7 bases. CDR3 bases: TGTGCCAGCAGTTTACAAGAGTCTAACTATGGCTACACCTTC. This translates into CASSLQESNYGYTF.

CDR3 protein: CASSQDGSAVTEAFF. DNA for the CDR3: TGCGCCAGCAGCCAAGATGGCAGTGCGGTGACTGAAGCTTTCTTT. The chain joins TRBV4-1 to TRBJ1-1; D is unresolved. Germline CDR1 and CDR2: MGHRA and YSYEKL. Trimming shortened V by 0 bases and J by 5 bases, and 13 bases separated the two germline ends. The CDR3 loop spans 15 amino acids.

This chain joins TRBV11-2 and TRBJ2-7; a possible D gene is TRBD2 (6 bases). The CDR3 runs to 14 residues. The V end lost 5 bases, the J end lost 6 bases, and 17 bases lay between the germline ends. Germline V gives CDR1 SGHAT, CDR2 FQNNGV. CDR3 DNA: TGTGCCAGCAGCGGCGGAGGGCCGCTCCGCGAGCAGTACTTC. It encodes CASSGGGPLREQYF.

This chain links TRBV29-1 with TRBJ2-1; no firm D call. The CDR3 is 14 amino acids. Looked up from germline, CDR1 is SQVTM and CDR2 is ANQGSEA. The ends were cut back, 4 bases at V and 0 bases at J, with 10 bases in the middle. The CDR3 here is CSVGHLSSYNEQFF. The CDR3 nucleotides read TGCAGCGTTGGGCATTTGAGCTCCTACAATGAGCAGTTCTTC.

V usage is TRBV10-3 and J usage is TRBJ2-5, with 10 bases identical to TRBD2. Unmatched junction bases numbered 9, after V lost 9 bases and J lost 5 bases. Looked up from germline, CDR1 is ENHRY and CDR2 is SYGVKD. The CDR3 sequence is 14 residues long. CDR3 DNA sequence: TGTGCCATAGCTGTAGCGGGAGGCCCCGAGACCCAGTACTTC. Translated: CAIAVAGGPETQYF.

About this clone: This sample includes further DNA sequences coding for the same CDR3. The V and J genes are TRBV29-1 and TRBJ2-7; possibly TRBD2 for D (5 bases). The CDR3 runs to 12 residues. Germline V gene data show CDR1 as SQVTM and CDR2 as ANQGSEA. V was cut by 6 bases and J by 0 bases, with 9 bases left in between. CDR3 sequence (DNA): TGCAGCGTGGCTGGGAGCTCCTACGAGCAGTACTTC. This sequence encodes CSVAGSSYEQYF.

The genes are TRBV18 and TRBJ2-1; D gene uncertain. Per germline, CDR1 KGHSH and CDR2 LQKENI. This CDR3 comprises 14 residues. Trimming pared 0 bases from V and 6 bases from J, leaving 9 bases between. The CDR3 is CASSPPRPSNEQFF. CDR3 nucleotides: TGTGCCAGCTCACCACCGCGACCCTCCAATGAGCAGTTCTTC.

This chain connects TRBV6-5 to TRBJ1-5; D not resolved. The V gene's germline CDR1 is MNHEY and CDR2 SVGAGI. The CDR3 has 15 residues. V was cut by 6 bases and J by 3 bases, with 15 bases left in between. CDR3 loop: CASSPRWDTNQPQHF. The CDR3 DNA reads TGTGCCAGCAGCCCGAGGTGGGATACCAATCAGCCCCAGCATTTT.

The chain is built from TRBV27 and TRBJ2-2, with D perhaps TRBD1 (5 bases). The germline V gene has CDR1 MNHEY and CDR2 SMNVEV (reference sequence). The V end was cut by 3 bases, the J end by 1 base, with 12 bases between. The CDR3 extends over 16 amino acids. The CDR3 region has the DNA TGTGCCAGCAGTTTCGCGAAGGGGCTGAACACCGGGGAGCTGTTTTTT. Protein: CASSFAKGLNTGELFF.

The gene calls are TRBV10-3 and TRBJ2-3; D is unclear. The CDR3 extends over 13 amino acids. V was cut by 8 bases and J by 4 bases, with 13 bases left in between. Per the germline V gene, CDR1 is ENHRY and CDR2 is SYGVKD. CDR3 residues: CAIGFSEADTQYF. The CDR3 nucleotides are TGTGCCATCGGGTTCTCGGAAGCAGATACGCAGTATTTT.

The V gene is TRBV30, the J gene TRBJ2-7; TRBD2 matches 7 bases. Germline trimming cut 0 bases from V and 1 base from J; bases unmatched to any gene: 0. CDR1 and CDR2 (germline): GTSNPN, SVGIG (reference sequence). The CDR3 has 13 amino acids. The CDR3 loop reads CAWSVAGSYEQYF. CDR3 in DNA: TGTGCCTGGAGTGTAGCGGGATCCTACGAGCAGTACTTC.

Here the CDR3 DNA reads TGCGCCAGCAGCGGCGCGGGGGTAGGTTATGAAAAACTGTTTTTT. This gives the protein CASSGAGVGYEKLFF. The chain links TRBV5-1 to TRBJ1-4, with a tentative D call TRBD1 (5 bases). The germline CDR1 and CDR2 sequences are SGHRS and YFSETQ. V was clipped by 4 bases and J by 6 bases, with 16 bases between them. This CDR3 comprises 15 residues.

V and J are TRBV28 and TRBJ1-1; a possible D gene is TRBD1 (5 bases). V was trimmed by 6 bases and J by 10 bases, leaving 12 bases between them. Per germline, CDR1 MDHEN and CDR2 SYDVKM. The CDR3 extends over 11 amino acids. CDR3 region: CASRIGAGAFF. The CDR3 DNA reads TGTGCCAGCAGAATAGGGGCCGGAGCTTTCTTT.

The DNA for the CDR3 is TGTGCCTGGAGGGGACTAGCGGGTCCTTTGGACAATGAGCAGTTCTTC. Encoded protein: CAWRGLAGPLDNEQFF. The chain carries TRBV30 and TRBJ2-1; TRBD2 matches 12 bases. Trimming cost V 3 bases and J 5 bases; bases outside gene matches: 8. Germline CDR1 reads GTSNPN; CDR2 reads SVGIG (reference sequence). The CDR3 extends over 16 amino acids.

This chain links TRBV2 with TRBJ1-3; D might be TRBD1 (6 bases). This CDR3 comprises 15 residues. Germline loops: CDR1 SNHLY, CDR2 FYNNEI. The V gene lost 7 bases and the J gene lost 2 bases, with 15 bases spanning the gap. For the CDR3, the DNA is TGTGCCAGCACCCTAGGGGGGTGGACTGGAAACACCATATATTTT. Protein: CASTLGGWTGNTIYF.

The rearrangement uses TRBV5-5 and TRBJ2-7; 7 nucleotides align to TRBD1. The CDR3 sequence is 14 residues long. CDR1 and CDR2 (germline): SGHKS, YYEKEE (reference sequence). V was clipped by 4 bases and J by 6 bases; unmatched bases: 10. The CDR3 region is CASSLPTGLSEQYF. The CDR3 bases are TGTGCCAGCAGCCTACCGACAGGGCTAAGCGAGCAGTACTTC. Based on the CDR3 plus reference TRBV5-5 and TRBJ2-7, the full variable domain is DAGVTQSPTHLIKTRGQQVTLRCSPISGHKSVSWYQQVLGQGPQFIFQYYEKEERGRGNFPDRFSARQFPNYSSELNVNALLLGDSALYLCASSLPTGLSEQYFGPGTRLTVT.

The V gene is TRBV6-5, the J gene TRBJ2-1, with 9 bases that match TRBD1. The CDR3 extends over 15 amino acids. The germline CDR1 and CDR2 sequences are MNHEY and SVGAGI. The V and J ends lost 5 bases and 1 base, in that order; junction bases with no gene match: 3. The CDR3 bases are TGTGCCAGCAGTCCGGGGACAGGGTCCTACAATGAGCAGTTCTTC. Protein: CASSPGTGSYNEQFF.

The CDR3 is CASSPGDRGNGYTF. DNA for the CDR3: TGTGCCAGCAGTCCCGGGGACAGAGGAAATGGCTACACCTTC. The chain links TRBV28 to TRBJ1-2, with 7 nucleotides matching TRBD1. CDR1 is MDHEN, CDR2 SYDVKM, per germline. With V trimmed by 5 bases and J by 6 bases, 9 bases remained unmatched. CDR3 length: 14 residues.

V and J are TRBV14 and TRBJ2-1; 11 bases line up with TRBD2. V shed 7 bases, J shed 9 bases, and the junction held 11 bases outside the gene matches. The V gene's germline CDR1 is SGHDN and CDR2 FVKESK. This CDR3 is 15 amino acids long. CDR3 bases: TGTGCCAGCAACCCTACTAGCGGGAGCAATTCTGAGCAGTTCTTC. This encodes CASNPTSGSNSEQFF. Based on the CDR3 plus reference TRBV14 and TRBJ2-1, the full variable domain is EAGVTQFPSHSVIEKGQTVTLRCDPISGHDNLYWYRRVMGKEIKFLLHFVKESKQDESGMPNNRFLAERTGGTYSTLKVQPAELEDSGVYFCASNPTSGSNSEQFFGPGTRLTVL.

The V and J genes are TRBV5-1 and TRBJ2-7; 7 positions agree with TRBD2. From germline, CDR1 is SGHRS and CDR2 YFSETQ. The CDR3 totals 16 residues. The junction had 15 bases not matched to a gene; V was cut back by 4 bases and J by 5 bases. The CDR3 nucleotides read TGCGCCAGCAGCGGAGGGGAGGGCGGGAGCCTAGACGAGCAGTACTTC. This gives the protein CASSGGEGGSLDEQYF. The full variable domain, with the rest looked up from reference TRBV5-1 and TRBJ2-7, is KAGVTQTPRYLIKTRGQQVTLSCSPISGHRSVSWYQQTPGQGLQFLFEYFSETQRNKGNFPGRFSGRQFSNSRSEMNVSTLELGDSALYLCASSGGEGGSLDEQYFGPGTRLTVT.

A single count supports this clone. This chain uses TRBV7-9 with TRBJ2-7; no clear D. From germline, CDR1 is SEHNR and CDR2 FQNEAQ (reference sequence). CDR3 length: 10 residues. Trimming pared 10 bases from V and 6 bases from J, leaving 10 bases between. The CDR3 sequence: CANPLLEQYF. DNA of the CDR3: TGTGCCAACCCCTTACTCGAGCAGTACTTC.

The chain joins TRBV19 to TRBJ2-1, with 9 bases matching TRBD1. CDR3 length equals 16 residues. Trimming removed 4 bases from V and 8 bases from J; junction bases left unmatched: 12. Germline V CDR1 and CDR2: LNHDA, SQIVND (reference sequence). The CDR3 reads CASSTPGTGYRDEQFF. The CDR3 DNA follows: TGTGCCAGTAGTACCCCTGGGACAGGGTATAGGGATGAGCAGTTCTTC.

J is TRBJ2-2 and V is TRBV7-9; unclear D gene. Trimming pared 1 base from V and 4 bases from J, leaving 13 bases between. The CDR3 spans 16 residues. From germline, CDR1 is SEHNR and CDR2 FQNEAQ (reference sequence). The CDR3 coding sequence is TGTGCCAGCAGCTTAGATTGGCAGGCCATCACCGGGGAGCTGTTTTTT. This translates into CASSLDWQAITGELFF. The entire variable domain, with the rest obtained from reference TRBV7-9 and TRBJ2-2, is as follows: DTGVSQNPRHKITKRGQNVTFRCDPISEHNRLYWYRQTLGQGPEFLTYFQNEAQLEKSRLLSDRFSAERPKGSFSTLEIQRTEQGDSAMYLCASSLDWQAITGELFFGEGSRLTVL.

This clone was counted once. J is TRBJ2-1 and V is TRBV7-9; D is perhaps TRBD2 (6 bases). This CDR3 is 14 amino acids long. Looked up from germline, CDR1 is SEHNR and CDR2 is FQNEAQ (reference sequence). The V gene lost 4 bases and the J gene lost 4 bases, with 11 bases spanning the gap. The CDR3 is CASSYGTFYNEQFF. CDR3 DNA: TGTGCCAGCAGCTACGGGACTTTTTACAATGAGCAGTTCTTC.

This chain uses TRBV5-6 with TRBJ2-7, with D perhaps given as TRBD1 or TRBD2 (5 bases each). The CDR3 length is 15 residues. V was shortened by 2 bases and J by 5 bases, with 17 bases between the two germline ends. Germline V lookup: CDR1 SGHDT, CDR2 YYEEEE. CDR3 nucleotide sequence: TGTGCCAGCAGCTTAGGAGACCCAATGGGACACGAGCAGTACTTC. It translates to CASSLGDPMGHEQYF.

This chain links TRBV5-4 with TRBJ2-3; TRBD1 might be the D (6 bases). The ends were cut back, 3 bases at V and 2 bases at J, with 19 bases in the middle. The CDR3 totals 17 residues. Germline V gives CDR1 SGHNT, CDR2 YYREEE (reference sequence). CDR3 sequence: CASSSKNRVANTDTQYF. DNA of the CDR3: TGTGCCAGCAGCTCCAAGAACAGGGTCGCTAACACAGATACGCAGTATTTT. The complete variable domain, with remaining parts taken from reference TRBV5-4 and TRBJ2-3, reads ETGVTQSPTHLIKTRGQQVTLRCSSQSGHNTVSWYQQALGQGPQFIFQYYREEENGRGNFPPRFSGLQFPNYSSELNVNALELDDSALYLCASSSKNRVANTDTQYFGPGTRLTVL.

On this clone itself: This sample includes further DNA sequences coding for the same CDR3. The chain has TRBV20-1 and TRBJ2-7; D gene unclear. The CDR3 is made up of 10 amino acids. Germline V CDR1 and CDR2: DFQATT, SNEGSKA (reference sequence). The V and J ends lost 0 bases and 4 bases respectively, with 1 base between them. The CDR3 region is CSAREYEQYF. In nucleotides, the CDR3 is TGCAGTGCTAGAGAGTACGAGCAGTACTTC.

The chain combines TRBV19 with TRBJ1-4; TRBD1 agrees at 7 bases. Germline V gene sequence: CDR1 LNHDA, CDR2 SQIVND (reference sequence). The CDR3 totals 16 residues. V trimming: 7 bases; J trimming: 4 bases; junction bases outside the gene matches: 12. The CDR3 loop is CASKVGPTGYNEKLFF. CDR3 bases: TGTGCCAGTAAAGTCGGCCCGACAGGGTATAATGAAAAACTGTTTTTT.

The rearrangement links TRBV5-1 to TRBJ1-5; possibly TRBD1 for D (5 bases). CDR1 is SGHRS and CDR2 is YFSETQ in the germline V gene. The CDR3 length is 15 residues. Trimming took 4 bases from V and 5 from J, leaving 16 bases between them. CDR3 loop: CASSPVGGDHQPQHF. DNA for the CDR3: TGCGCCAGCAGCCCCGTTGGGGGGGACCATCAGCCCCAGCATTTT.

The chain combines TRBV28 with TRBJ2-2, with D hard to call. Germline V gene data show CDR1 as MDHEN and CDR2 as SYDVKM. V lost 4 bases to trimming and J lost 6 bases, with 15 bases between them. The CDR3 covers 15 residues. The CDR3 spells CASSSPGPWAGELFF. As DNA, the CDR3 is TGTGCCAGCAGTTCCCCAGGCCCCTGGGCCGGGGAGCTGTTTTTT.

The genes are TRBV5-1 and TRBJ2-2; D gene unclear. This CDR3 contains 14 residues. V shed 0 bases and J shed 4 bases, with 7 bases lying between them. Germline V gives CDR1 SGHRS, CDR2 YFSETQ. The CDR3 protein is CASSLGQTTGELFF. CDR3 nucleotides: TGCGCCAGCAGCTTGGGACAAACCACCGGGGAGCTGTTTTTT.